Below are 20 T cell receptor beta chains sequenced from a single sample in a study of Ad26.COV2.S vaccination and SARS-CoV-2 variants. The treatment denotes: 15 to 20 received Ad26.COV2.S at low or high dose, single or two shots; several received placebo; per-sample allocation not given. Samples came from day 63 after the first vaccine or placebo injection. The assay was immunoSEQ multiplex PCR, and TCRdb's table has in-frame clones only and misses some. The data show 300,000 to 350,000 clones, 75% to 90% seen once. The sequencing used peripheral blood, collected in a trial of Ad26.COV2.S vaccine versus placebo. These receptors all come from a person between 18 and 59 years old who received the Ad26.COV2.S COVID-19 vaccine or a placebo.

The chain couples TRBV3-1 (or the pseudogene TRBV3-2) to TRBJ1-1; weak D call: TRBD1 (6 bases). Between the trimmed V and J ends, which lost 0 bases and 5 bases, there was a span of 16 bases. Germline assignment: CDR1 LGHDT and CDR2 YNNKEL (reference sequence). This CDR3 has 16 residues. CDR3 in DNA: TGTGCCAGCAGCCAAGACGGGTCGGGAAGGGGGACTGAAGCTTTCTTT. Residues: CASSQDGSGRGTEAFF.

This clone was seen more than once but under ten times. The CDR3 DNA sequence: TGTGCCAGCAGTGAAGGGTGGAATGAAGCTTTCTTT. Its protein is CASSEGWNEAFF. This chain joins TRBV6-1 and TRBJ1-1, with no clear D. Germline V gene lookup returns CDR1 MNHNS and CDR2 SASEGT. This CDR3 region has 12 residues. V was trimmed by 1 base and J by 7 bases, leaving 7 bases between them.

V usage is TRBV5-1 and J usage is TRBJ2-2, with D tentatively TRBD1 (6 bases). Between the trimmed V and J ends, which lost 0 bases and 7 bases, there was a span of 13 bases. The V gene's germline CDR1 is SGHRS and CDR2 YFSETQ. CDR3 length: 15 residues. The CDR3 reads CASSLAAGASGELFF. CDR3 DNA sequence: TGCGCCAGCAGCTTGGCGGCAGGGGCTAGCGGGGAGCTGTTTTTT.

The gene calls are TRBV28 and TRBJ1-5, with 7 bases fitting TRBD1. The length of the CDR3 is 18 residues. The J segment lost 0 bases and the V segment lost 2 bases, leaving 10 bases of the junction unmatched. In germline, CDR1 is MDHEN, CDR2 SYDVKM. CDR3 protein: CASSLGLGQSYSNQPQHF. The CDR3 region has the DNA TGTGCCAGCAGTTTAGGGCTGGGACAGTCTTATAGCAATCAGCCCCAGCATTTT.

This clone appeared a single time. The chain joins TRBV6-5 to TRBJ1-1; D is undetermined. The CDR3 has 14 amino acids. With 7 bases removed from V and 1 base from J, the gap between germline ends came to 13 bases. The germline V gene encodes CDR1 MNHEY and CDR2 SVGAGI. The CDR3, as DNA: TGTGCCAGCACCCCCAGTGACGGGAACACTGAAGCTTTCTTT. Its protein is CASTPSDGNTEAFF.

The genes are TRBV28 and TRBJ2-2, with TRBD1 as a possible D gene (5 bases). This CDR3 is built from 13 residues. The germline CDR1 and CDR2 sequences are MDHEN and SYDVKM. V lost 5 bases and J 7 bases, leaving 11 bases between the germline ends. CDR3 loop: CASSQQGYGELFF. The CDR3 nucleotides are TGTGCCAGCAGTCAGCAGGGTTACGGGGAGCTGTTTTTT.

This sequence joins TRBV29-1 and TRBJ2-3; weak D call: TRBD2 (6 bases). V shed 6 bases and J shed 7 bases, with 17 bases lying between them. The CDR3 sequence is 13 residues long. Germline CDR1 SQVTM, CDR2 ANQGSEA. This CDR3 is CSVEDGGKNTQYF. The CDR3 bases are TGCAGCGTCGAGGATGGAGGGAAAAATACGCAGTATTTT.

V is TRBV7-8 and J is TRBJ1-4; D remains unclear. Per the germline V gene, CDR1 is SGHVS and CDR2 is FQNEAQ. With 5 bases removed from V and 0 bases from J, the gap between germline ends came to 16 bases. The CDR3 is 17 amino acids. Written as DNA, the CDR3 is TGTGCCAGCAGCCTAAAAAGGACCCTAACAACTAATGAAAAACTGTTTTTT. Translation: CASSLKRTLTTNEKLFF. Based on the CDR3 plus reference TRBV7-8 and TRBJ1-4, the full variable domain is GAGVSQSPRYKVAKRGQDVALRCDPISGHVSLFWYQQALGQGPEFLTYFQNEAQLDKSGLPSDRFFAERPEGSVSTLKIQRTQQEDSAVYLCASSLKRTLTTNEKLFFGSGTQLSVL.

The chain has TRBV5-1 and TRBJ1-2; 7 nucleotides align to TRBD1. CDR3 length: 13 residues. V lost 4 bases to trimming and J lost 8 bases; unmatched junction nucleotides: 8. Germline-derived CDR1 and CDR2 are SGHRS and YFSETQ. CDR3 residues: CASSIGQEDGYTF. DNA of the CDR3: TGCGCCAGCAGCATCGGACAGGAGGACGGCTACACCTTC. The variable domain in full, completed from reference TRBV5-1 and TRBJ1-2, reads KAGVTQTPRYLIKTRGQQVTLSCSPISGHRSVSWYQQTPGQGLQFLFEYFSETQRNKGNFPGRFSGRQFSNSRSEMNVSTLELGDSALYLCASSIGQEDGYTFGSGTRLTVV.

The chain is built from TRBV4-2 and TRBJ2-7; tentatively, D is TRBD1 (6 bases). The V gene lost 2 bases and the J gene lost 5 bases, with 10 bases spanning the gap. The germline V gene encodes CDR1 LGHNA and CDR2 YNFKEQ. The CDR3 sequence is 13 residues long. The CDR3 nucleotides are TGTGCCAGCAGCCAAACAGGGATGCACGAGCAGTACTTC. It specifies CASSQTGMHEQYF.

A remark on this clone: This sample also contains other DNA sequences that code for the same CDR3. CDR3 coding DNA: TGTGCCAGCAGCTTATTACCAGCGGGGGGCACAGATACGCAGTATTTT. Translation gives CASSLLPAGGTDTQYF. V gene TRBV7-2 combines with J gene TRBJ2-3; 8 bases are shared with TRBD2. The CDR3 spans 16 residues. J gave up 1 base and V 2 bases, and 5 bases lay outside the gene matches. The germline CDR1 and CDR2 sequences are SGHTA and FQGNSA.

In this sample, this clone turned up once. V gene TRBV28 combines with J gene TRBJ2-1; either TRBD1 or TRBD2 may supply D (5 bases each). Trimming took 6 bases from V and 5 from J, leaving 11 bases between them. The CDR3 runs to 13 residues. Germline-derived CDR1 and CDR2 are MDHEN and SYDVKM. In nucleotides, the CDR3 is TGTGCCAGCAGCGGGGCCCCCCACAATGAGCAGTTCTTC. Translating it yields CASSGAPHNEQFF.

The chain joins TRBV5-4 to TRBJ1-1; D gene uncertain. The CDR3 consists of 12 residues. The germline gives CDR1 SGHNT, CDR2 YYREEE (reference sequence). V was cut by 1 base and J by 4 bases, with 5 bases left in between. The CDR3 reads CASSLITTEAFF. The CDR3 nucleotides are TGTGCCAGCAGCTTGATAACCACTGAAGCTTTCTTT.

This clone was seen repeatedly, ten times or more. V gene TRBV6-5 combines with J gene TRBJ1-1; 7 nucleotides line up with TRBD1. This CDR3 comprises 14 residues. CDR1 and CDR2 (germline): MNHEY, SVGAGI. With V trimmed by 2 bases and J by 4 bases, 4 bases remained unmatched. In DNA form, the CDR3 reads TGTGCCAGCAGTTACGCCCCAGGGGGCACTGAAGCTTTCTTT. It encodes CASSYAPGGTEAFF.

The chain links TRBV4-3 to TRBJ1-4; TRBD1 aligns across 10 bases. V lost 1 base to trimming and J lost 5 bases; unmatched junction nucleotides: 4. CDR1 and CDR2 from the germline V gene are LGHNA and YSLEER. The CDR3 runs to 16 residues. In DNA form, the CDR3 reads TGCGCCAGCAGCCAAGTAGAGGGACAGGGGAATGAAAAACTGTTTTTT. Translating gives CASSQVEGQGNEKLFF.

The V gene is TRBV27, the J gene TRBJ1-2; the match to TRBD1 covers 10 bases. The CDR3 is made up of 14 amino acids. Germline V CDR1 and CDR2: MNHEY, SMNVEV (reference sequence). The junction had 3 bases not matched to a gene; V was cut back by 3 bases and J by 5 bases. CDR3 residues: CASSFGQGGYGYTF. For the CDR3, the DNA is TGTGCCAGCAGTTTTGGACAGGGGGGTTATGGCTACACCTTC.

The chain couples TRBV6-5 to TRBJ2-7, with TRBD2 matching over 10 bases. The germline V gene encodes CDR1 MNHEY and CDR2 SVGAGI. Unmatched junction bases numbered 8, after V lost 2 bases and J lost 4 bases. The CDR3 is 16 amino acids. The CDR3 DNA is TGTGCCAGCAGTTACCTACTAGCGGGGCTTGGATACGAGCAGTACTTC. This sequence encodes CASSYLLAGLGYEQYF.

This clone has only one observation. The rearrangement links TRBV28 to TRBJ1-5; D perhaps matches TRBD1 (5 bases). V lost 6 bases, J lost 3 bases, and 15 bases lay in between. CDR1 MDHEN and CDR2 SYDVKM come from the germline V gene. The length of the CDR3 is 15 residues. The CDR3 is CASRSWGVSNQPQHF. The CDR3, as DNA: TGTGCCAGCAGGTCCTGGGGGGTCTCCAATCAGCCCCAGCATTTT.

This chain connects TRBV19 to TRBJ1-1; no clear D gene. V was shortened by 6 bases and J by 4 bases, with 9 bases between the two germline ends. CDR1 is LNHDA, CDR2 SQIVND, per germline (reference sequence). The CDR3 covers 12 residues. The CDR3 sequence is CASRLEGTEAFF. The CDR3 nucleotides read TGTGCCAGTAGGCTAGAGGGCACTGAAGCTTTCTTT. The full variable domain, with the rest looked up from reference TRBV19 and TRBJ1-1, is DGGITQSPKYLFRKEGQNVTLSCEQNLNHDAMYWYRQDPGQGLRLIYYSQIVNDFQKGDIAEGYSVSREKKESFPLTVTSAQKNPTAFYLCASRLEGTEAFFGQGTRLTVV.

V usage is TRBV28 and J usage is TRBJ1-2, with unresolved D. The CDR3 loop spans 16 amino acids. V was trimmed by 5 bases and J by 5 bases, leaving 21 bases between them. Germline V gene lookup returns CDR1 MDHEN and CDR2 SYDVKM. This CDR3 reads CASSPSQSGGPYGYTF. Here the CDR3 DNA reads TGTGCCAGCAGTCCCTCCCAATCGGGCGGACCGTATGGCTACACCTTC.